The 6 T cell receptor beta chains in this list originate from one sample, sequenced in a study of CD8+ T cells in alopecia areata. cDNA serving as the sequencing template came from extracted, reverse transcribed RNA. Repertoires were generated with immunoSEQ multiplex PCR, while TCRdb's copy carries only in-frame clones and drops some. The data hold about 180,000 clones, with just under 60% observed a single time. Sequenced here: CD4+ T cells sorted from blood, sampled at week 0. Source of these receptors: a human donor with alopecia areata.

The chain joins TRBV27 to TRBJ1-5; D is undetermined. V lost 3 bases to trimming and J lost 7 bases, with 22 bases between them. The germline CDR1 and CDR2 sequences are MNHEY and SMNVEV (reference sequence). The CDR3 length is 17 residues. Written as DNA, the CDR3 is TGTGCCAGCAGTTTCTACCCGACTCTGTGGGTGAGGCAGCCCCAGCATTTT. Translation gives CASSFYPTLWVRQPQHF.

The rearrangement uses TRBV19 and TRBJ2-1; TRBD2 matches 8 bases. Trimming at V came to 1 base and at J to 4 bases, leaving 6 bases not matched to a gene. Germline CDR1 LNHDA, CDR2 SQIVND (reference sequence). CDR3 length: 16 amino acids. CDR3 nucleotide sequence: TGTGCCAGTAGTATAGGGGGGACTAGGATGTACAATGAGCAGTTCTTC. It is translated as CASSIGGTRMYNEQFF. The full variable domain, its missing parts supplied by reference TRBV19 and TRBJ2-1, is DGGITQSPKYLFRKEGQNVTLSCEQNLNHDAMYWYRQDPGQGLRLIYYSQIVNDFQKGDIAEGYSVSREKKESFPLTVTSAQKNPTAFYLCASSIGGTRMYNEQFFGPGTRLTVL.

The CDR3 DNA reads as TGCAGCGTTTCCACGAGACCGGGACCTAATGAGCAGTTCTTC. Translation gives CSVSTRPGPNEQFF. The chain links TRBV29-1 to TRBJ2-1, with D perhaps being TRBD1 or TRBD2 (5 bases each). The germline CDR1 and CDR2 sequences are SQVTM and ANQGSEA. CDR3 size: 14 residues. The ends were cut back, 5 bases at V and 7 bases at J, with 18 bases in the middle.

The chain uses TRBV25-1 and TRBJ1-2; maybe TRBD1 (6 bases). This CDR3 region has 14 residues. Deletions cut 4 bases from V and 4 bases from J, with 13 bases between. Looked up from germline, CDR1 is MGHDK and CDR2 is SYGVNS. In DNA form, the CDR3 reads TGTGCCAGCAGTGCAGGGGCCTTAATCTATGGCTACACCTTC. This sequence encodes CASSAGALIYGYTF.

This chain joins TRBV29-1 and TRBJ1-5; D remains ambiguous. Germline values: CDR1 SQVTM, CDR2 ANQGSEA. V lost 2 bases and J 5 bases, leaving 10 bases between the germline ends. CDR3 length: 13 residues. CDR3 in amino acids: CSVENGLDQPQHF. The CDR3 region has the DNA TGCAGCGTTGAAAATGGGCTGGATCAGCCCCAGCATTTT.

This clone was detected a few times. V is TRBV29-1 and J is TRBJ1-3, with D possibly being TRBD1 (5 bases). Germline CDR1 and CDR2: SQVTM and ANQGSEA. Trimming took 5 bases from V and 4 from J, leaving 15 bases between them. The CDR3 totals 14 residues. CDR3: CSVTVARQGNTIYF. As DNA, the CDR3 is TGCAGCGTTACGGTCGCTAGACAGGGAAACACCATATATTTT.